This TCR beta chain stems from a study of blood T cell repertoires in COVID-19. Method: immunoSEQ multiplex PCR; TCRdb's copy keeps in-frame clones and lacks some. The data contain some 230,000 clones, approximately 90% of them singletons. Trimming stripped 6 bases from V and 0 bases from J, with 17 bases between. The CDR3 spans 16 residues. The germline V gene has CDR1 KGHSH and CDR2 LQKENI. The rearrangement joins TRBV18 to TRBJ1-1, with D uncertain. The TCR comes from a young woman in a cohort exposed to, infected with or recovered from COVID-19 (not recorded which). The material sequenced was PBMCs or T cells enriched from blood (not recorded which). The CDR3 region is CASSLIPITLNTEAFF. The CDR3 DNA sequence: TGTGCCAGCTCCCTAATACCGATAACCTTGAACACTGAAGCTTTCTTT.